This T cell receptor beta chain is from a study of blood T cell repertoires in COVID-19. Original processing methods: Reference gene primer amplification gave estimated nucleated cell counts. Sequenced by immunoSEQ multiplex PCR; TCRdb stores in-frame clones only, minus some. Clone size and V and J calls were adopted from that table, with D and trimming inferred from the DNA. This sample has about 400,000 clones, with just under 90% found just once. J gave up 3 bases and V 2 bases, and 22 bases lay outside the gene matches. This CDR3 contains 20 residues. Germline CDR1 and CDR2: LGHDT and YNNKEL (reference sequence).

Input material: PBMCs or T cells enriched from blood (not recorded which). The V and J genes are TRBV3-1 (or the pseudogene TRBV3-2) and TRBJ2-7, with 7 bases fitting TRBD1. This TCR derives from a woman between 25 and 40 years old who had recovered from COVID-19. The CDR3 loop reads CASSQSVGIRGQETVYEQYF. CDR3 sequence (DNA): TGTGCCAGCAGCCAATCAGTCGGCATACGCGGACAGGAAACCGTCTACGAGCAGTACTTC.